The rows below give T cell receptor beta chains drawn from one sample of a study of monozygotic twins with inflammatory bowel disease. From its re-call of the 5' RACE reads, TCRdb lists each CDR3 protein once, without DNA. The clone table shows 150,000 to 200,000 distinct CDR3 sequences, with the ten largest holding 2.8%. What was sequenced was blood. Receptors originate from a human donor with ulcerative colitis or Crohn's disease, or a healthy co-twin of an affected twin (not recorded which). CDR3s include the opening cysteine and the closing phenylalanine or tryptophan.

V	J	CDR3
TRBV27	TRBJ1-1	CASSMRDRGPEAFF
TRBV12-5	TRBJ2-3	CASGPGLAVPTQYF
TRBV12-3/TRBV12-4	TRBJ2-1	CASLSLSSYNEQFF
TRBV5-1	TRBJ1-1	CASSKSGGLPTEAFF
TRBV7-2	TRBJ2-1	CASSPVHLLGNEQFF
TRBV20-1	TRBJ2-3	CSARVGYADTQYF
TRBV4-3	TRBJ2-3	CASRLTSGEDTQYF
TRBV30	TRBJ2-3	CAWIPLAGATDTQYF
TRBV20-1	TRBJ2-1	CSASGLVNEQFF
TRBV5-1	TRBJ2-1	CASSLWPGAGNEQFF
TRBV29-1	TRBJ2-7	CSAVTSSTYEQYF
TRBV10-3	TRBJ1-5	CAISGAGGGQPQHF
TRBV5-1	TRBJ1-1	CASSFGDFRSTEAFF
TRBV5-1	TRBJ2-1	CASSSGGSYNEQFF
TRBV5-6	TRBJ2-3	CASSLGGPIAPDTQYF
TRBV6-1	TRBJ2-1	CASSLSGVYNEQFF
TRBV24-1	TRBJ1-5	CATSDPGLFQPQHF
TRBV5-4	TRBJ2-7	CASSRDSRSYEQYF
TRBV9	TRBJ1-1	CASSDPSGTEAFF
TRBV9	TRBJ2-7	CASSVDPRGSWGEQYF
TRBV5-1	TRBJ2-7	CASSLAVAGGLYEQYF
TRBV28	TRBJ2-3	CASSPRTPSTDTQYF
TRBV9	TRBJ2-1	CASSVGTSGYNEQFF
TRBV12-3/TRBV12-4	TRBJ2-2	CASSLDLAGELFF
TRBV6-5	TRBJ1-1	CASSYEGRSLAFF
TRBV7-3	TRBJ2-2	CASSLRERSGVGELFF
TRBV7-9	TRBJ2-1	CASSLAMTSGSVHEQFF
TRBV7-2	TRBJ2-2	CASSLPGRGGGELFF
TRBV29-1	TRBJ1-3	CSVAVTSGNTIYF
TRBV7-2	TRBJ2-7	CASSLAPTSGARYEQYF
TRBV30	TRBJ2-1	CAWSVLRLAGGNEQFF
TRBV11-2	TRBJ2-7	CASRKLSGKSYEQYF
TRBV27	TRBJ2-5	CASSRRTSGSSLPQETQYF
TRBV20-1	TRBJ2-3	CSADLTSGSILTDTQYF
TRBV5-1	TRBJ2-3	CASSLVSQRATQYF
TRBV14	TRBJ2-7	CASSLAGDLGREQYF
TRBV5-4	TRBJ2-7	CASSLFRSSYEQYF
TRBV15	TRBJ2-7	CATSRVRSGSFRLSEQYF
TRBV5-1	TRBJ2-3	CASSFWTGEDTQYF
TRBV5-1	TRBJ1-3	CASSADRAAGNTIYF
TRBV2	TRBJ2-1	CASSEESPLEQFF
TRBV20-1	TRBJ1-1	CSASTWAGTEAFF
TRBV10-3	TRBJ2-6	CAIKGDSVLSGANVLTF
TRBV7-9	TRBJ1-2	CASSLDGEATYGYTF
TRBV11-2	TRBJ2-3	CASSLDGLAGRTDTQYF
TRBV10-3	TRBJ2-7	CAVTGKVSDEQYF
TRBV7-8	TRBJ2-1	CASSYGWGADEQFF
TRBV9	TRBJ2-7	CASSVRASEGVEQYF
TRBV3-1	TRBJ2-7	CASSQDRFSYEQYF
TRBV5-1	TRBJ2-7	CASSGQGGHEQNF
TRBV24-1	TRBJ2-1	CATSDSDRGLYNEQFF
TRBV7-2	TRBJ2-7	CASSLAHRDPYEQYF
TRBV9	TRBJ2-1	CASSVASPDWHEQFF
TRBV20-1	TRBJ1-2	CSARDRVGGGYTF
TRBV4-3	TRBJ1-1	CASSLYSRGTEAFF
TRBV23-1	TRBJ2-3	CASSQSLAGPTDTQYF
TRBV7-8	TRBJ2-1	CASSLWTKQGNEQFF
TRBV7-3	TRBJ2-1	CASSPLAGAYNEQFF
TRBV18	TRBJ2-1	CASSPPEFPLGNEQFF
TRBV29-1	TRBJ2-1	CSVEGGPLSYNEQFF